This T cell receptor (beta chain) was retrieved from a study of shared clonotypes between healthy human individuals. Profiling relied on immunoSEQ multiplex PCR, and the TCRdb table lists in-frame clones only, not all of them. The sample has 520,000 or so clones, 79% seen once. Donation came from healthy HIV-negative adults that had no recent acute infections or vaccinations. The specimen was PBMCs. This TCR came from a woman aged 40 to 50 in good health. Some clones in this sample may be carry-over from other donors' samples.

The CDR3 DNA follows: TGTGCCAGCAGTGGTCGATGGACGAACACTGAAGCTTTCTTT. Protein: CASSGRWTNTEAFF. The chain links TRBV2 to TRBJ1-1, with D unresolved. This CDR3 has 14 amino acids. Trimming pared 4 bases from V and 1 base from J, leaving 10 bases between. Per germline, CDR1 SNHLY and CDR2 FYNNEI.